This T cell receptor (beta chain) was captured by sequencing in a study of human T cells and chemical hapten exposure. V lost 4 bases and J 7 bases, leaving 14 bases between the germline ends. Germline V gives CDR1 SQVTM, CDR2 ANQGSEA. CDR3 length: 12 amino acids. Time point denoted: patch test 1, 2 weeks after DPC sensitization. The treatment is: therapeutic diphenylcyclopropenone sensitization with weekly scalp DPC. Whole-study results and caveats: Because all patients had alopecia, their immune responses might differ from healthy ones.

Unique molecular identifiers were attached to individual cDNA molecules within the library. As originally analysed: TCRs per sample had a median of about 100,000 and ranged from about 20,000 to 700,000. TCRdb used MiXCR to reprocess the RACE reads, holding one entry per CDR3 protein. TCRdb, not the authors, supplied the V and J calls. The sample holds 80,000 to 100,000 distinct CDR3 sequences, 12% seen once. This clonotype has ten or more counts. Its cognate antigen is unknown. The clonotype was recovered from a woman in her thirties or forties with alopecia areata. Some clones in this sample may be carry-over from other donors' samples. The chain couples TRBV29-1 to TRBJ2-7, with a tentative D call TRBD1 (5 bases). The sequenced sample was whole blood, obtained in connection with sensitization to the hapten diphenylcyclopropenone (DPC). Here the CDR3 DNA reads TGCAGCGTTGTGACAGATGGAAGGGAGCAGTACTTC. Amino acid sequence: CSVVTDGREQYF.